This T cell receptor beta chain is drawn from a study of blood T cell repertoires in COVID-19. Study-wide context: Sources were T cells, B-cell-depleted T cells, or PBMCs; the material itself was cDNA or gDNA.

Method: immunoSEQ multiplex PCR; TCRdb's copy keeps in-frame clones and lacks some. The sample holds 330,000 or so clones, over 70% seen once. Cohorts were based on clinical histories the participants reported. Symptom resolution, clearance, or two negative PCRs marked the recovered donors of Cohort 3. The CDR3 consists of 15 residues. V lost 6 bases and J 1 base, leaving 14 bases between the germline ends. Per germline, CDR1 MNHEY and CDR2 SVGAGI. The source is a man aged 25 to 40 who had recovered from COVID-19. The sequencing input was PBMCs or T cells enriched from blood (not recorded which). The chain uses TRBV6-5 and TRBJ2-3; possible D gene TRBD2, 6 bases. The CDR3 DNA reads as TGTGCCAGCAGGGCGGGACTCGCTGGCACAGATACGCAGTATTTT. It specifies CASRAGLAGTDTQYF.